Described below is a single T cell receptor (beta chain) sequence and its context. Its antigen is currently unknown. Unstimulated Tregs (CD4+CD25+CD127-) and CD4+CD25- non-Tregs were sorted from PBMCs. Sequencing was performed with immunoSEQ multiplex PCR; in TCRdb, only in-frame clones are kept and a portion is missing. The profile shows around 120,000 clones, about 90% of them singletons. These data belong to a study of Tregs in tolerant kidney transplant recipients. The V end was cut by 4 bases, the J end by 3 bases, with 12 bases between. CDR1 is SQVTM, CDR2 ANQGSEA, per germline. The CDR3 totals 14 residues. Study observations and caveats: This study did not directly address biological reproducibility. Expanding Tregs on activated donor B cells appeared to best identify donor-specific TCRbeta clones. The small number of patients limits these findings pending further validation.

This clonotype was sampled from a human donor in good health. Sequenced: CD4+ T cells from blood. The V and J genes are TRBV29-1 and TRBJ2-2, with a weak D call TRBD2 (6 bases). CDR3 in amino acids: CSVGWWRDTGELFF. CDR3 nucleotides: TGCAGCGTTGGATGGTGGAGGGACACCGGGGAGCTGTTTTTT.